A selection of T cell receptor beta chains follows, all from one sample in a study of T-cell reconstitution after alpha-beta-depleted transplantation in children. TCRdb reanalysed the PCR reads using MiXCR and keeps one entry per CDR3 protein. In the table there are about 640,000 distinct CDR3 sequences, 15% to 20% of which are singletons. Sequenced here: PBMCs from the stem cell graft donor, sampled from the stem cell graft. The origin of the receptors is a human donor who donated a stem cell graft to a child with acute myeloid leukemia. CDR3s include the opening cysteine and the closing phenylalanine or tryptophan.

>TRBV20-1
CSARAGGGAWNEQFF
>TRBV7-3
CASSLGNSYEQYF
>TRBV29-1
CSVEPGYTF
>TRBV7-2
CASSKTGGGTDTQYF
>TRBV15
CATSRDGGATDTQYF
>TRBV7-9
CASSFPGTPNYGYTF
>TRBV2
CASSGIQGRNEQYF
>TRBV9
CASSVNPEETQYF
>TRBV10-3
CAISDGQGVTEAFF
>TRBV29-1
CSVSVRPNQPQHF
>TRBV5-1
CASSLGPLVGETQYF
>TRBV20-1
CSARTLGGIGYNEQFF
>TRBV12-3/TRBV12-4
CASSLGWDTEAFF
>TRBV3-1
CASSQQGAPQPQHF
>TRBV7-9
CASSLESTIQGQPQHF
>TRBV12-3/TRBV12-4
CASLIALGNEQFF
>TRBV7-2
CASSPDTGRVQPQHF